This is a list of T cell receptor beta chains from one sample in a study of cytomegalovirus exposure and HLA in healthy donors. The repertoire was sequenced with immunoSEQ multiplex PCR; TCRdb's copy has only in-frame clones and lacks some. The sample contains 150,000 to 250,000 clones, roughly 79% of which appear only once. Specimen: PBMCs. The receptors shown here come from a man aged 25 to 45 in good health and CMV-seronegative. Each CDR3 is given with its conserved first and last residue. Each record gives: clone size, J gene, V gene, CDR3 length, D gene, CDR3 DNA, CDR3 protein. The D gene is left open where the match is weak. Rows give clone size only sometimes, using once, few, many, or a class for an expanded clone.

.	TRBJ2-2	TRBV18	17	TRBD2	TGTGCCAGCTCACAGGGACTAGCGGGAGTCCACACCGGGGAGCTGTTTTTT	CASSQGLAGVHTGELFF
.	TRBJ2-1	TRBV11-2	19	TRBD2	TGTGCCAGCAGCTTAGGTAAGTCGAGGGGACTAGCGGACGACAATGAGCAGTTCTTC	CASSLGKSRGLADDNEQFF
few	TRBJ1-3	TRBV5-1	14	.	TGCGCCAGCAGCGTGGACAGCTCTGGAAACACCATATATTTT	CASSVDSSGNTIYF
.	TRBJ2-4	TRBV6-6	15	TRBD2	TGTGCCAGCAGTTCCTACGGACTAGGTTCTAACATTCAGTACTTC	CASSSYGLGSNIQYF
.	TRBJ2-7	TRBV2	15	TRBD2	TGTGCCAGCAGTGTCTCACTAGCGGAGGCCTACGAGCAGTACTTC	CASSVSLAEAYEQYF
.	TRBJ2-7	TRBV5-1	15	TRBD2	TGCGCCAGCAGCTTGTATGCGGGAGGGGTCGGCGAGCAGTACTTC	CASSLYAGGVGEQYF
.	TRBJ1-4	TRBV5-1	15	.	TGCGCCAGCAGCGATCCGGGACTCGGGGACGAAAAACTGTTTTTT	CASSDPGLGDEKLFF
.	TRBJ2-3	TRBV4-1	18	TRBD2	TGCGCCAGCAGCTCCCGACTAGCGGGAGGGCCTATAGGAGATACGCAGTATTTT	CASSSRLAGGPIGDTQYF
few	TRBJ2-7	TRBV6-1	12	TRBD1	TGTGCCAGCCGGGACAGGGACTGGGAGCAGTACTTC	CASRDRDWEQYF
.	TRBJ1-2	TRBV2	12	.	TGTGCCAGCAGGGGGGACTCCGTCGGCTACACCTTC	CASRGDSVGYTF
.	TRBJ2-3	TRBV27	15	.	TGTGCCAGCAGTTCCCTCGCGGGAAGGACAGATACGCAGTATTTT	CASSSLAGRTDTQYF
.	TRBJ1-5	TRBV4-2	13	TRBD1	TGTGCCAGCAGCCAAGAGCGACAGGGCCCTCCGGTTTTT	CASSQERQGPPVF
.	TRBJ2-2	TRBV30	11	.	TGTGCCTGGAGTGTACCTAGGGAGCTGTTTTTT	CAWSVPRELFF
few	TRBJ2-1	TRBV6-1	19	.	TGTGCCAGCAGTGAGGACAGCGTCCTAGGGGTTGACCCCTACAATGAGCAGTTCTTC	CASSEDSVLGVDPYNEQFF
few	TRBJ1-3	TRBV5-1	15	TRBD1	TGCGCCAGCAGCTTGGGCGGGACAGGGGGAAACACCATATATTTT	CASSLGGTGGNTIYF
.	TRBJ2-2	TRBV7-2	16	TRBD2	TGTGCCAGCAGCTTAATGAGCGGGAGGCTCACCGGGGAGCTGTTTTTT	CASSLMSGRLTGELFF
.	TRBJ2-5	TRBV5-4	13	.	TGTGCCAGCAGCACGGGAGTCCAGGAGACCCAGTACTTC	CASSTGVQETQYF